A single sample gave rise to the 29 T cell receptor beta chains below, sequenced in a study of immune evolution from preneoplasia to lung adenocarcinoma. Measured with immunoSEQ multiplex PCR; TCRdb has only the in-frame clones, and not every one. The table includes approximately 14,000 clones, more than 75% detected once. The sequencing sample was made of FFPE minimally invasive lung adenocarcinoma tissue. These receptors were taken from a person aged 60-79 years with lung adenocarcinoma.

The gene calls are TRBV13 and TRBJ2-2; D ambiguous. The CDR3 has 12 residues. V was shortened by 2 bases and J by 6 bases, with 4 bases between the two germline ends. Looked up from germline, CDR1 is PRHDT and CDR2 is FYEKMQ (reference sequence). CDR3 coding DNA: TGTGCCAGCAGCTTAATACCCGGGGAGCTGTTTTTT. Translating it yields CASSLIPGELFF.

The CDR3 region is CSVRSGGETYEQYF. The CDR3 DNA is TGCAGCGTGCGAAGCGGGGGGGAAACATACGAGCAGTACTTC. The chain uses TRBV29-1 and TRBJ2-7; TRBD2 matches at 10 bases. The CDR3 is made up of 14 amino acids. Germline V CDR1 and CDR2: SQVTM, ANQGSEA. V lost 6 bases and J lost 4; bases outside the gene matches: 9.

The rearrangement joins TRBV15 to TRBJ2-7; no clear D. Trimming removed 3 bases at V and 5 bases at J, with 17 bases between. Per the germline V gene, CDR1 is LNHNV and CDR2 is YYDKDF (reference sequence). This CDR3 contains 15 residues. The CDR3 DNA reads TGTGCCACCAGCAGTCACCTAGGGTTTGGGGACGAGCAGTACTTC. Protein: CATSSHLGFGDEQYF.

This clone turned up a few times. The chain employs TRBV7-9 and TRBJ2-5, with 12 bases that match TRBD2. The CDR3 covers 16 residues. CDR1 is SEHNR and CDR2 is FQNEAQ in the germline V gene (reference sequence). After removal of 3 bases from V and 5 bases from J, the junction contained 7 bases not matched to a gene. The CDR3 is CASSFGASGRGETQYF. The CDR3 DNA follows: TGTGCCAGCAGCTTTGGTGCTAGCGGGAGGGGGGAGACCCAGTACTTC.

The gene calls are TRBV19 and TRBJ1-1; D is unresolved. This CDR3 comprises 13 residues. V was cut by 5 bases and J by 7 bases, with 14 bases left in between. The V gene's germline CDR1 is LNHDA and CDR2 SQIVND (reference sequence). Written as DNA, the CDR3 is TGTGCCAGTAGTTTTTTAGGCAGGCGTGAAGCTTTCTTT. It codes for CASSFLGRREAFF.

This chain joins TRBV4-1 and TRBJ2-7; TRBD1 matches 7 bases. Germline V gene lookup returns CDR1 MGHRA and CDR2 YSYEKL. V was clipped by 4 bases and J by 3 bases; unmatched bases: 9. There are 15 residues in the CDR3. The CDR3: CASSPPDRLSYEQYF. The CDR3 nucleotides read TGCGCCAGCAGCCCCCCGGACAGGTTGAGCTACGAGCAGTACTTC.

In nucleotides, the CDR3 is TGTGCCAGCAGCCCATTGACAGCTAACACTGAAGCTTTCTTT. Translated: CASSPLTANTEAFF. The chain uses TRBV9 and TRBJ1-1; TRBD1 might be the D (5 bases). The germline CDR1 and CDR2 sequences are SGDLS and YYNGEE. The CDR3 has 14 residues. V shed 4 bases and J shed 2 bases, with 12 bases lying between them.

This clone was seen a handful of times. The chain carries TRBV7-3 and TRBJ2-1, with TRBD2 matching over 9 bases. The length of the CDR3 is 19 residues. Germline-derived CDR1 and CDR2 are SGHTA and FQGTGA. V lost 2 bases and J lost 7; bases outside the gene matches: 18. This CDR3 is CASSLLQRGLAGVRNEQFF. DNA for the CDR3: TGTGCCAGCAGCTTACTCCAGAGGGGGTTAGCGGGAGTTAGAAATGAGCAGTTCTTC.

The V call is TRBV6-1, the J call TRBJ1-2; 9 bases align to TRBD1. The CDR3 covers 14 residues. The germline CDR1 and CDR2 sequences are MNHNS and SASEGT. V was pared by 3 bases and J by 4 bases, with 3 bases of the junction left unmatched. CDR3 in amino acids: CASSDGTGFYGYTF. As DNA, the CDR3 is TGTGCCAGCAGTGACGGGACAGGGTTCTATGGCTACACCTTC.

The chain combines TRBV27 with TRBJ1-5; tentatively, D is TRBD1 (5 bases). The CDR3 sequence is 13 residues long. Trimming shortened V by 8 bases and J by 7 bases, and 15 bases separated the two germline ends. Germline assignment: CDR1 MNHEY and CDR2 SMNVEV (reference sequence). CDR3 region: CASAQEGGQPQHF. DNA of the CDR3: TGTGCCAGCGCACAGGAGGGAGGGCAGCCCCAGCATTTT.

This clone has only one observation. The V and J genes are TRBV4-1 and TRBJ2-1, with 8 bases matching TRBD2. Germline values: CDR1 MGHRA, CDR2 YSYEKL. Trimming at V came to 4 bases and at J to 2 bases, leaving 10 bases not matched to a gene. The CDR3 contains 17 residues. The CDR3 DNA sequence: TGCGCCAGCAGCCGACCCTTGCCGGGACTAGCCTACAATGAGCAGTTCTTC. Its translation: CASSRPLPGLAYNEQFF.

This clone turned up a few times. The chain combines TRBV4-2 with TRBJ1-1; D is unclear. V was pared by 0 bases and J by 3 bases, with 8 bases between. Per the germline V gene, CDR1 is LGHNA and CDR2 is YNFKEQ. The CDR3 has 14 residues. DNA of the CDR3: TGTGCCAGCAGCCAAGATGAAGGGTACACTGAAGCTTTCTTT. The encoded protein is CASSQDEGYTEAFF.

CDR3: CASSLTGGYNEQFF. DNA of the CDR3: TGTGCCAGCAGTTTGACAGGGGGCTACAATGAGCAGTTCTTC. The gene calls are TRBV28 and TRBJ2-1; 9 positions agree with TRBD1. Germline CDR1 MDHEN, CDR2 SYDVKM. The V gene end was trimmed by 3 bases and the J gene end by 3 bases; junction bases not matched to a gene: 0. CDR3 length: 14 amino acids.

The sample holds one count of this clone. J is TRBJ1-5 and V is TRBV7-2; 7 positions agree with TRBD1. The CDR3 has 15 amino acids. J lost 7 bases, V lost 1 base, and 7 bases had no gene match. CDR1 is SGHTA and CDR2 is FQGNSA in the germline V gene. CDR3: CASSLEQGLNQPQHF. The CDR3 region has the DNA TGTGCCAGCAGCTTAGAACAGGGGTTAAACCAGCCCCAGCATTTT.

The genes are TRBV29-1 and TRBJ1-1; D gene ambiguous. Trimming cost V 7 bases and J 1 base, with 13 bases left between them. CDR1 is SQVTM and CDR2 is ANQGSEA in the germline V gene. The CDR3 covers 13 residues. CDR3 DNA sequence: TGCAGCGCCGAGGTCTTGGAGAACACTGAAGCTTTCTTT. Translating gives CSAEVLENTEAFF.

The chain couples TRBV11-2 to TRBJ1-3, with D uncertain. Trimming pared 1 base from V and 0 bases from J, leaving 7 bases between. CDR1 is SGHAT, CDR2 FQNNGV, per germline. The CDR3 runs to 15 residues. The chain's CDR3 is CASSLAGASGNTIYF. The DNA for the CDR3 is TGTGCCAGCAGCTTAGCAGGAGCCTCTGGAAACACCATATATTTT.

The chain couples TRBV11-2 to TRBJ2-1; D is ambiguous. V gave up 1 base and J gave up 1 base, with 5 bases separating them. The CDR3 loop spans 14 amino acids. Germline assignment: CDR1 SGHAT and CDR2 FQNNGV. The CDR3 nucleotides read TGTGCCAGCAGCTTAGTCTTTTCCTACAATGAGCAGTTCTTC. Translating it yields CASSLVFSYNEQFF.

The chain couples TRBV28 to TRBJ1-1; no definite D call. Germline V lookup: CDR1 MDHEN, CDR2 SYDVKM. V lost 7 bases and J lost 3, with 15 bases in between. This CDR3 spans 14 amino acids. CDR3 nucleotide sequence: TGTGCCAGCACTCCCCATATGGGGTACACTGAAGCTTTCTTT. This sequence encodes CASTPHMGYTEAFF.

Turning to this clone: Germline is not matched at one junction end, which may reflect a read error. The genes are TRBV30 and TRBJ2-7; D is perhaps TRBD2 (5 bases). The CDR3 runs to 11 residues. Germline-derived CDR1 and CDR2 are GTSNPN and SVGIG (reference sequence). CDR3 sequence reads: CAGSSYFLQYF. As DNA, the CDR3 is TGTGCCGGGAGTTCATATTTCTTGCAGTACTTC.

This clone is a singleton in its sample. The chain links TRBV7-9 to TRBJ1-1; no clear D gene. CDR3 length equals 14 residues. V shed 1 base and J shed 0 bases, with 6 bases lying between them. Per the germline V gene, CDR1 is SEHNR and CDR2 is FQNEAQ (reference sequence). The CDR3 spells CASSLDGVNTEAFF. CDR3 nucleotide sequence: TGTGCCAGCAGCTTAGATGGCGTGAACACTGAAGCTTTCTTT.

The chain is built from TRBV4-3 and TRBJ2-5; the match to TRBD2 covers 8 bases. The germline gives CDR1 LGHNA, CDR2 YSLEER. The CDR3 is 19 residues long. The V gene end was trimmed by 1 base and the J gene end by 4 bases; junction bases not matched to a gene: 17. CDR3 bases: TGCGCCAGCAGCCAAGGGCCCGGGGGCGGGGGGCTAGCCCGAGAGACCCAGTACTTC. It codes for CASSQGPGGGGLARETQYF.

The chain couples TRBV29-1 to TRBJ2-1; 7 bases fit TRBD1. Looked up from germline, CDR1 is SQVTM and CDR2 is ANQGSEA. With V trimmed by 0 bases and J by 7 bases, 9 bases remained unmatched. The CDR3 extends over 15 amino acids. Written as DNA, the CDR3 is TGCAGCGTTGAAGATCGACGGCAGGGGGAGAATGAGCAGTTCTTC. Amino acid sequence: CSVEDRRQGENEQFF.

The V and J genes are TRBV7-3 and TRBJ2-7; the D is unclear. The CDR3 length is 13 residues. Between the trimmed V and J ends, which lost 2 bases and 5 bases, there was a span of 10 bases. CDR1 and CDR2 (germline): SGHTA, FQGTGA. The CDR3 DNA follows: TGTGCCAGCAGCTTAGACGGCAGCCACGAGCAGTACTTC. Translation gives CASSLDGSHEQYF.

The chain is built from TRBV11-2 and TRBJ2-3; 9 positions agree with TRBD2. V was clipped by 4 bases and J by 0 bases; unmatched bases: 2. The germline CDR1 and CDR2 sequences are SGHAT and FQNNGV. The CDR3 covers 15 residues. CDR3 protein: CASSSLAGSTDTQYF. The CDR3 DNA follows: TGTGCCAGCAGCTCCCTAGCGGGGAGCACAGATACGCAGTATTTT.

The chain is built from TRBV29-1 and TRBJ2-1, with 10 nucleotides matching TRBD2. The CDR3 runs 13 residues. The junction had 2 bases not matched to a gene; V was cut back by 4 bases and J by 5 bases. Per germline, CDR1 SQVTM and CDR2 ANQGSEA. CDR3 protein: CSVGLAGDNEQFF. In DNA form, the CDR3 reads TGCAGCGTTGGGCTAGCGGGAGACAATGAGCAGTTCTTC.

This chain uses TRBV5-1 with TRBJ2-3, with TRBD2 matching 15 bases. The CDR3 sequence is 17 residues long. Unmatched junction bases numbered 5, after V lost 4 bases and J lost 2 bases. Germline V lookup: CDR1 SGHRS, CDR2 YFSETQ. CDR3 bases: TGCGCCAGCAGCACATGGACTAGCGGGGGGGCCACAGATACGCAGTATTTT. This encodes CASSTWTSGGATDTQYF.

The chain uses TRBV30 and TRBJ1-2; no definite D call. The CDR3 has 16 residues. Germline assignment: CDR1 GTSNPN and CDR2 SVGIG (reference sequence). V was pared by 4 bases and J by 2 bases, with 20 bases between. The CDR3 is CAWNLPGITGNYGYTF. The CDR3 DNA is TGTGCCTGGAACCTCCCCGGCATCACTGGAAACTATGGCTACACCTTC. Full variable domain (missing parts from reference TRBV30 and TRBJ1-2): SQTIHQWPATLVQPVGSPLSLECTVEGTSNPNLYWYRQAAGRGLQLLFYSVGIGQISSEVPQNLSASRPQDRQFILSSKKLLLSDSGFYLCAWNLPGITGNYGYTFGSGTRLTVV.

The V call is TRBV15, the J call TRBJ1-2, with D uncertain. The V gene lost 4 bases and the J gene lost 6 bases, with 15 bases spanning the gap. Germline V gene sequence: CDR1 LNHNV, CDR2 YYDKDF (reference sequence). The CDR3 totals 14 residues. CDR3 sequence reads: CATSILGTADGYTF. As DNA, the CDR3 is TGTGCCACCAGCATATTGGGCACAGCGGATGGCTACACCTTC.

CDR3 amino acids: CANRGQNSGNTIYF. In DNA, the CDR3 is TGTGCCAATAGAGGACAGAATTCCGGAAACACCATATATTTT. The chain uses TRBV19 and TRBJ1-3; D may be TRBD1 (6 bases). The CDR3 length is 14 residues. Trimming removed 10 bases at V and 4 bases at J, with 17 bases between. Per the germline V gene, CDR1 is LNHDA and CDR2 is SQIVND (reference sequence).